The next 2 T cell receptor beta chains were all read from a single sample in a study of T-cell reconstitution after alpha-beta-depleted transplantation in children. Preparation of the TCRbeta library was carried out with unique molecular identifiers. TCRdb reprocessed the PCR reads with MiXCR, giving one entry per CDR3 protein. The sample has about 98,000 distinct CDR3 sequences; about 7.5% are singletons. The material sequenced was PBMCs, taken before TCRalphabeta/CD19-depleted stem cell transplant. The receptors shown here come from a boy aged 2 to 9 with acute lymphoblastic leukemia, due to receive a stem cell transplant.

This clonotype was detected many times. This chain links TRBV7-2 with TRBJ2-5; D is uncertain. The CDR3 has 12 amino acids. CDR1 and CDR2 (germline): SGHTA, FQGNSA. V shed 1 base and J shed 4 bases, with 4 bases lying between them. In nucleotides, the CDR3 is TGTGCCAGCAGCTTAGGGGTAGAGACCCAGTACTTC. Its protein product is CASSLGVETQYF.

This clonotype was observed many times. The chain joins TRBV9 to TRBJ2-1, with 7 positions matching TRBD1. V dropped 4 bases and J dropped 9; count of bases not matched to a gene: 10. This CDR3 contains 14 residues. CDR1 and CDR2 (germline): SGDLS, YYNGEE. CDR3 protein: CASSPRGQISEQFF. The CDR3 nucleotides are TGTGCCAGCAGCCCCCGGGGACAGATCAGTGAGCAGTTCTTC.